This T cell receptor (beta chain) was found in a study of T cells in women clearing cervical HPV infection (dated 2018 in TCRdb). Concerning the study at large: The cases were fewer than 30 women with histologically confirmed HPV16-related CIN3 or worse, and 2 of these cases were invasive cancers. The 20 to 30 controls were women who cleared a single incident HPV16 infection within 12 months without developing precancer or cancer. Blood from cases was drawn at the visit where the lesion was first identified, while blood from controls was drawn once the infection was no longer detected. For cases, the median interval between lesion detection and blood sampling was more than 130 days, with an interquartile range of roughly 90 to 230 days. Since only a few of the women had HLA typing available, the possibility that HLA type was acting as a confounder could not be ruled out. The exploratory proof-of-principle case-control study was nested within the Guanacaste HPV Natural History Study in Costa Rica and compared TCR repertoires across cervical HPV16 outcomes. Cases and controls were matched on age within five years and on year of sample collection. A median age of approximately 31 years was observed in cases versus 38 to 45 in controls, and no significant differences in baseline characteristics were found. In the parent cohort, roughly 9,700 women aged 18 or older were enrolled in Guanacaste, Costa Rica, during about 1992 to 1994 and then followed for 7 to 8 years. As quality controls, five blinded duplicates were added to each group, bringing the total to about 60 samples made up of around 50 participants and about ten replicates.

Every participant had a single incident cervical HPV16 infection, and women with prevalent HPV16 infections were excluded. Cervical HPV DNA was detected with MY09/MY11 PCR, and genotyping was done by dot-blot hybridization. Fifteen mL of heparinized blood were centrifuged, and the buffy coat was aliquoted, frozen at -30°C, then stored at -80°C. QIAGEN kits were used to extract genomic DNA from buffy coat specimens. TCR beta CDR3 regions were amplified by multiplex PCR using the immunoSEQ assay from an average of approximately 1,200 ng genomic DNA per sample. Primer bias was corrected in the assay by using a complete synthetic TCR repertoire to establish an amplification baseline. Amplicons were sequenced on the Illumina platform. For the original study's pipeline: Sequences were error-corrected by clustering with frequency ratios and a modified nearest-neighbor algorithm, then analyzed in the immunoSEQ Analyzer with IMGT gene definitions. At each rarefaction depth, TCR richness and evenness were averaged across 20 rarefaction repeats, and samples with fewer sequences than that depth were excluded. Wilcoxon rank sum tests with FDR correction were used to compare V, D and J gene relative abundances between the groups. In the blinded duplicates, the intraclass correlation was 90% to 96% for TCR richness and averaged around 78% across 65 to 85 gene segments. TCRdb carries this immuneACCESS record with in-frame sequences only. Its versions omit some clonotypes, under half of them owing to an unresolved V gene in the studies checked, with the rest unexplained. Clonal size and the V and J genes are those of that table, whereas D and trimming came from the DNA. The sample table holds some 40,000 clones. The ten largest clones capture 6% to 6.5% of the sample.

Here is what the overall study found, with its caveats: Across sequencing depths, CIN3+ cases showed significantly higher TCR repertoire richness than controls, but evenness did not differ between the groups. Because the number of T cells per sample was unknown, the richness differences could reflect varying T-cell content rather than repertoire biology. Cases were distinguished from controls with an estimated AUC of roughly 0.79 by random forest classifiers combining richness and V gene abundances. TRBV6-7 relative abundance was lower in cases than in controls (roughly 0.12% versus 0.17%; Bonferroni P = 0.0008). The cross-sectional design could not show whether the associations came before the infection or were a result of it, and neither effector/memory subsets nor HPV-specific T cells were isolated.

V is cut by 3 bases and J by 2 bases, and the space between the germline ends is 13 bases. Taken from cysteine to phenylalanine, the CDR3 has 15 residues. Only the CDR3 bases that were read are kept: 36 of them, in frame from base 1. Taken from the germline V gene, the CDR1 and CDR2 loops are SGHTA and FQGNSA. On this clone: Its antigen remains undetermined. The CDR3 goes on 3 residues after the read ends, and that part is filled in from the germline J gene.

The specimen sequenced was blood buffy coat. The chain joins TRBV7-2 to TRBJ1-1, with no confident D gene call. This sequence originates from a woman between 18 and 75 years old with a cervical HPV16 infection that either progressed to CIN3+ or cleared (not recorded which). CDR3 DNA (partial): TGTGCCAGCAGCTTGTCTCTGGTGGGCAACACTGAA. This gives the protein CASSLSLVGNTE. The complete CDR3 protein is CASSLSLVGNTEAFF.